This TCR beta chain was captured by sequencing in a study of graft-versus-host responses after intestinal transplantation. Sequencing was performed with immunoSEQ multiplex PCR; in TCRdb, only in-frame clones are kept and a portion is missing. The sample yields fewer than 85,000 clones, approximately 96% seen once. Study-level findings and limits: Where graft-donor T cell macrochimerism was present, patients had high graft-versus-host to host-versus-graft clonal ratios in allografts. Peak levels of circulating GvH clones tracked with early post-transplant HvG declines.

The CDR3 runs 16 residues. Trimming left V 9 bases short and J 4 bases short, with 25 bases between. Germline CDR1 reads SGHKS; CDR2 reads YYEKEE (reference sequence). Note on this clone: Its antigen is still unknown.

The chain recombines TRBV5-5 with TRBJ1-2, with D unclear. The TCR originated in a human donor who received an intestinal transplant. The sequencing used unstimulated CD8+ T cells sorted from spleen or lymph node cells, collected before intestinal transplant. For the CDR3, the DNA is TGTGCCAACACCAAACGTATCTCGCGAAAGACCTATGGCTACACCTTC. It yields the protein CANTKRISRKTYGYTF.